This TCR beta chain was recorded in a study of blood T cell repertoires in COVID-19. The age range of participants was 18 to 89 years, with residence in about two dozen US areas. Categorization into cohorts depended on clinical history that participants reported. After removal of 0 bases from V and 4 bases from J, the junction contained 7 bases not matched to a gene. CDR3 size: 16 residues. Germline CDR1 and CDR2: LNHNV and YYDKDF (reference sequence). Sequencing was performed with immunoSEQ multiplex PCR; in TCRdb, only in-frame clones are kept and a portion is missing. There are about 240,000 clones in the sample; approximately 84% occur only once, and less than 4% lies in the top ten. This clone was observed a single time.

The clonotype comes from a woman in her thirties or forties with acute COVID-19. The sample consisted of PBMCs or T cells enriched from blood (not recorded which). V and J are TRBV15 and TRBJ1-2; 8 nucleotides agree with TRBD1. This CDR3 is CATSRDRQGAPYGYTF. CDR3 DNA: TGTGCCACCAGCAGAGATCGGCAGGGGGCACCCTATGGCTACACCTTC.